Listed below are T cell receptor beta chains from one sample, sequenced in a study of T cells after posttransplantation cyclophosphamide. This table comes from immunoSEQ multiplex PCR, and its TCRdb copy is limited to in-frame clones, with some not included. The table records several thousand clones, 90% of them present only once. The sample was CD4+ T cells sorted from blood, taken 1404 days after allogeneic stem cell transplant with posttransplant cyclophosphamide. Receptors originate from a female patient aged 50-59 years who received an allogeneic stem cell transplant from a related donor, was CMV-positive, and had no GVHD. The graft donor may be the source of some T cells. CDR3s leave out the opening cysteine and the closing phenylalanine or tryptophan. A D gene is named only where the DNA matches it firmly.

CDR3 | J | D | V
ASSPPKAGNEQF | TRBJ2-1 | . | TRBV18
ASSDMTGGSYNEQF | TRBJ2-1 | TRBD2 | TRBV10-2
ASSYLGGYEQF | TRBJ2-1 | . | TRBV6-5
ASSTRPGQGINEQF | TRBJ2-1 | TRBD1 | TRBV9
ASSLDRGFSEAF | TRBJ1-1 | TRBD1 | TRBV5-1
ASSTPGLVPNGELF | TRBJ2-2 | TRBD2 | TRBV19
ASSIFLTLRGNYGYT | TRBJ1-2 | . | TRBV19
ASSLQGGGNTIY | TRBJ1-3 | . | TRBV27
ASSPFGGRDNEQF | TRBJ2-1 | TRBD2 | TRBV18
ASSSGTEAF | TRBJ1-1 | . | TRBV25-1
ASRRGGGRGVNQPQH | TRBJ1-5 | . | TRBV2
SERDYTEAF | TRBJ1-1 | . | TRBV20-1
ASSTGQGAYNEQF | TRBJ2-1 | TRBD1 | TRBV9
ASSDQREGLYEQY | TRBJ2-7 | TRBD2 | TRBV6-1
ASNRHGLSNTGELF | TRBJ2-2 | . | TRBV19
ASSKLILVRTSGRRYEQY | TRBJ2-7 | . | TRBV21-1
ASTQGQEGEQY | TRBJ2-7 | TRBD1 | TRBV2
ASSLSGLAFRARAF | TRBJ1-1 | . | TRBV5-6
ASSKAEKEEVNREAEAF | TRBJ1-1 | . | TRBV21-1
ASSPGTGVKNSPLH | TRBJ1-6 | TRBD1 | TRBV19
ASSPGVVEGTQY | TRBJ2-5 | . | TRBV6-5
ASTFIGGDGYT | TRBJ1-2 | TRBD1 | TRBV5-5
ASSLRGTGSEQY | TRBJ2-7 | TRBD1 | TRBV5-6
ASSLGTSGRVHEQY | TRBJ2-7 | TRBD2 | TRBV9
ASSAGVWETQY | TRBJ2-5 | . | TRBV2
ASSMTGTDTQY | TRBJ2-3 | . | TRBV13
ASGLVRGVDTGELF | TRBJ2-2 | . | TRBV12-5
ASSVRWEKNIQY | TRBJ2-4 | . | TRBV9
ASSRSGTGGTEAF | TRBJ1-1 | TRBD1 | TRBV5-4
ASSFAGDYGYT | TRBJ1-2 | . | TRBV11-2
ASSEARTSGANQETQY | TRBJ2-5 | TRBD2 | TRBV6-1
ASGPGDTGEKLF | TRBJ1-4 | . | TRBV5-1
ASSLYWDRRYYEQY | TRBJ2-7 | TRBD1 | TRBV28
ASSQGADQPQH | TRBJ1-5 | . | TRBV19
ASSFNGQDHYGYT | TRBJ1-2 | TRBD1 | TRBV5-6
ASTLKSPRGTYEQY | TRBJ2-7 | . | TRBV7-2
ASSDYGPRVNSPLH | TRBJ1-6 | . | TRBV2